Following are 20 T cell receptor beta chains from one sample sequenced in a study of blood T cells in healthy people across ages. Next came a second PCR, run for about 7 to 11 cycles, which used a sample-barcoded 5' primer along with a J-beta primer mix. Using its own MiXCR run on the 5' RACE reads, TCRdb lists one record per CDR3 protein. The sample contains more than 650,000 distinct CDR3 sequences, about 53% of which appear only once. The sample taken for sequencing was blood. Source of these receptors: a man older than 75 in good health.

Remarks on this clonotype: An end of the junction differs from the germline gene, which may be a read error. The chain recombines TRBV9 with TRBJ2-7; D assignment may be TRBD1 or TRBD2 (5 bases each). The CDR3 totals 13 residues. Germline CDR1 and CDR2: SGDLS and YYNGEE. CDR3 DNA: TGTGCCAGCAGCGGAGGGGCCTCCTACGTGCAGTACTTC. It is translated as CASSGGASYVQYF.

This clonotype was observed a handful of times. The V gene is TRBV7-6, the J gene TRBJ2-1; D remains unclear. Germline V gene sequence: CDR1 SGHVS, CDR2 FNYEAQ. The CDR3 contains 13 residues. V was trimmed by 5 bases and J by 4 bases, leaving 9 bases between them. Here the CDR3 reads CASSPRWYNEQFF. DNA for the CDR3: TGTGCCAGCAGCCCACGGTGGTACAATGAGCAGTTCTTC.

This clonotype was recorded a few times. The chain joins TRBV6-5 to TRBJ2-7, with 10 bases that match TRBD2. Germline V lookup: CDR1 MNHEY, CDR2 SVGAGI. With V trimmed by 2 bases and J by 1 base, 2 bases remained unmatched. This CDR3 contains 15 residues. DNA for the CDR3: TGTGCCAGCAGTTACCGGACTAGCGGTTCCTACGAGCAGTACTTC. As protein: CASSYRTSGSYEQYF.

In its sample, this clonotype was seen many times. This chain uses TRBV7-3 with TRBJ2-3; weak D call: TRBD1 (6 bases). Germline V gives CDR1 SGHTA, CDR2 FQGTGA. CDR3 length equals 13 residues. V was trimmed by 3 bases and J by 3 bases, leaving 7 bases between them. The CDR3 is CASSLTGTDTQYF. CDR3 DNA sequence: TGTGCCAGCAGCTTGACAGGAACAGATACGCAGTATTTT.

The chain employs TRBV6-6 and TRBJ2-7, with a tentative D call TRBD1 (5 bases). Germline V CDR1 and CDR2: MNHNY, SVGAGI (reference sequence). There are 15 residues in the CDR3. Trimming stripped 0 bases from V and 6 bases from J, with 15 bases between. The CDR3 DNA sequence: TGTGCCAGCAGTTACTCGAGTGCCAGGGTTACCGAGCAGTACTTC. Translating gives CASSYSSARVTEQYF.

The chain joins TRBV2 to TRBJ2-7; D not certain. The germline V and J ends were trimmed by 4 bases and 10 bases, with 20 bases remaining between them. CDR1 SNHLY and CDR2 FYNNEI come from the germline V gene. The CDR3 totals 14 residues. CDR3 coding DNA: TGTGCCAGCAGTGCGATACGGGCTGGGGTGCCCCAGTACTTC. Protein sequence: CASSAIRAGVPQYF. Based on the CDR3 plus reference TRBV2 and TRBJ2-7, the full variable domain is EPEVTQTPSHQVTQMGQEVILRCVPISNHLYFYWYRQILGQKVEFLVSFYNNEISEKSEIFDDQFSVERPDGSNFTLKIRSTKLEDSAMYFCASSAIRAGVPQYFGPGTRLTVT.

The genes are TRBV5-1 and TRBJ2-7, with TRBD1 matching over 9 bases. J lost 3 bases, V lost 4 bases, and 8 bases had no gene match. The CDR3 extends over 15 amino acids. The germline gives CDR1 SGHRS, CDR2 YFSETQ. DNA for the CDR3: TGCGCCAGCAGCATCTCGGGACAGGGCTTCTACGAGCAGTACTTC. This sequence encodes CASSISGQGFYEQYF.

V usage is TRBV9 and J usage is TRBJ2-3, with TRBD2 matching over 9 bases. CDR1 and CDR2 from the germline V gene are SGDLS and YYNGEE. The CDR3 is 17 amino acids. The ends lost 4 bases at V and 3 bases at J; junction bases unmatched: 12. For the CDR3, the DNA is TGTGCCAGCAGCCCAGAGGGGTCTAGCGGGATGACAGATACGCAGTATTTT. It is translated as CASSPEGSSGMTDTQYF.

V and J are TRBV7-9 and TRBJ2-3; D perhaps matches TRBD1 (5 bases). Trimming left V 5 bases short and J 5 bases short, with 17 bases between. This CDR3 contains 15 residues. Germline V CDR1 and CDR2: SEHNR, FQNEAQ (reference sequence). CDR3: CASSGRVPLKDTQYF. CDR3 nucleotide sequence: TGTGCCAGCAGCGGCAGGGTCCCCCTTAAAGATACGCAGTATTTT. Full variable domain (missing parts from reference TRBV7-9 and TRBJ2-3): DTGVSQNPRHKITKRGQNVTFRCDPISEHNRLYWYRQTLGQGPEFLTYFQNEAQLEKSRLLSDRFSAERPKGSFSTLEIQRTEQGDSAMYLCASSGRVPLKDTQYFGPGTRLTVL.

The CDR3 DNA sequence: TGCAGTGCTAGATCTCGGACTAGCGGGAGTGTCTACGAGCAGTACTTC. Translating gives CSARSRTSGSVYEQYF. The chain couples TRBV20-1 to TRBJ2-7, with 13 bases lining up with TRBD2. This CDR3 is built from 16 residues. J lost 3 bases, V lost 2 bases, and 7 bases had no gene match. The V gene's germline CDR1 is DFQATT and CDR2 SNEGSKA (reference sequence).

This clonotype appeared once. The chain is built from TRBV20-1 and TRBJ2-3; D is perhaps TRBD2 (5 bases). V lost 3 bases and J 5 bases, leaving 9 bases between the germline ends. The CDR3 consists of 12 residues. The germline CDR1 and CDR2 sequences are DFQATT and SNEGSKA (reference sequence). The CDR3 here is CSASTSGDTQYF. The CDR3 DNA reads TGCAGTGCTAGTACTAGTGGAGATACGCAGTATTTT.

The chain joins TRBV6-1 to TRBJ2-1; D might be TRBD2 (5 bases). Trimming left V 5 bases short and J 13 bases short, with 21 bases between. The CDR3 runs 14 residues. From germline, CDR1 is MNHNS and CDR2 SASEGT. CDR3 nucleotides: TGTGCCAGCAGTACACGGCGGGCTGCATCGATCCAGTTCTTC. Encoded protein: CASSTRRAASIQFF.

The chain has TRBV12-3 or TRBV12-4 and TRBJ1-4; D call uncertain. Between the trimmed V and J ends, which lost 3 bases and 7 bases, there was a span of 15 bases. This CDR3 comprises 15 residues. The CDR3 sequence is CASSFREGGGEKLFF. CDR3 DNA sequence: TGTGCCAGCAGTTTTCGAGAAGGCGGAGGTGAAAAACTGTTTTTT.

The CDR3 loop reads CASSHGDGYTF. In DNA, the CDR3 is TGTGCCAGCAGCCATGGGGATGGCTACACCTTC. This sequence joins TRBV7-9 and TRBJ1-2; no clear D. The germline V and J ends were trimmed by 5 bases and 6 bases, with 7 bases remaining between them. The CDR3 is made up of 11 amino acids. CDR1 is SEHNR and CDR2 is FQNEAQ in the germline V gene (reference sequence).

The chain joins TRBV28 to TRBJ2-7, with TRBD2 as a possible D gene (7 bases). Per germline, CDR1 MDHEN and CDR2 SYDVKM. CDR3 length: 14 residues. V lost 5 bases to trimming and J lost 11 bases, with 22 bases between them. The CDR3 spells CASSTTPTKGGEYF. Here the CDR3 DNA reads TGTGCCAGCAGTACCACCCCAACCAAAGGGGGGGAGTACTTC.

This chain links TRBV20-1 with TRBJ2-1; 10 bases fit TRBD2. The trim removed 6 bases at V and 7 bases at J, leaving 9 bases unmatched. Per the germline V gene, CDR1 is DFQATT and CDR2 is SNEGSKA (reference sequence). The CDR3 is 14 residues long. The CDR3 region is CSAQEGLARNEQFF. The CDR3 DNA follows: TGCAGTGCCCAGGAGGGACTAGCGCGTAATGAGCAGTTCTTC.

V gene TRBV7-2 combines with J gene TRBJ2-7; D possibly corresponds to TRBD2 (6 bases). Germline assignment: CDR1 SGHTA and CDR2 FQGNSA. This CDR3 comprises 15 residues. Trimming removed 4 bases at V and 4 bases at J, with 17 bases between. The CDR3 DNA reads TGTGCCAGCAGCTCCTTCTCGCGGGGTCGTTACGAGCAGTACTTC. Its translation: CASSSFSRGRYEQYF.

The chain has TRBV4-1 and TRBJ2-7; D is unresolved. This CDR3 is built from 14 residues. V gave up 1 base and J gave up 4 bases, with 11 bases separating them. From germline, CDR1 is MGHRA and CDR2 YSYEKL. The CDR3 sequence is CASSQAVGRYEQYF. CDR3 in DNA: TGCGCCAGCAGCCAAGCGGTGGGCCGGTACGAGCAGTACTTC.

This clonotype was counted once. This chain connects TRBV4-1 to TRBJ2-7; 7 bases map to TRBD1. The CDR3 consists of 16 residues. Germline V gives CDR1 MGHRA, CDR2 YSYEKL. The CDR3 nucleotides are TGCCTGAGCAGCCCTTCCTTGACAGGGCTAACCTACGAGCAGTACTTC. This translates into CLSSPSLTGLTYEQYF.

This clonotype was seen a handful of times. The CDR3 DNA sequence: TGTGCCAGCTCACCGCTTAGCAGGGACAATGAGCAGTTCTTC. It codes for CASSPLSRDNEQFF. The genes are TRBV18 and TRBJ2-1, with a weak D call TRBD1 (5 bases). From germline, CDR1 is KGHSH and CDR2 LQKENI. The length of the CDR3 is 14 residues. Trimming shortened V by 3 bases and J by 5 bases, and 11 bases separated the two germline ends.